This T cell receptor beta chain stems from a study of T cell responses to AZD1222 COVID-19 vaccine. The study pooled second doses at about 4 or about 12 weeks. Libraries were prepared by immunoSEQ multiplex PCR; TCRdb keeps only in-frame clonotypes and omits some of them. Of about 180,000 clones listed, around 90% are singletons. Trimming removed 1 base from V and 7 bases from J; junction bases left unmatched: 2. Germline CDR1 SNHLY, CDR2 FYNNEI. The CDR3 consists of 14 residues. Concerning this clone itself: Its antigen is currently unknown.

Notes on the study in general: Donors skewed white British and female; clonal diversity was possibly underestimated.

The source material was peripheral blood, sampled 28 days after the second AZD1222 dose. This chain connects TRBV2 to TRBJ1-4; TRBD1 matches at 8 bases. The clonotype was recovered from an adult who received the AZD1222 COVID-19 vaccine. The CDR3 spells CASSEGQGSEKLFF. CDR3 coding DNA: TGTGCCAGCAGTGAAGGACAGGGGAGTGAAAAACTGTTTTTT.